This T cell receptor (beta chain) was found in a study of T-cell memory formation after mild COVID-19. This clonotype has only a few counts. The germline V and J ends were trimmed by 1 base and 2 bases, with 7 bases remaining between them. This CDR3 has 14 residues. One entry per CDR3 protein results from TCRdb running MiXCR on the 5' RACE reads. The sample yields roughly 280,000 distinct CDR3 sequences, approximately 8.4% seen once. The TCR sequence derives from a man aged 18 to 30 who had mild COVID-19 (a few samples of this study predate the infection). Cell type and time point are not known. What was sequenced was PBMCs or a T cell subset sorted from them (not recorded which). The chain is built from TRBV12-3 or TRBV12-4 and TRBJ2-3; the D is unclear. The CDR3 is CASSLGPFTDTQYF. CDR3 DNA sequence: TGTGCCAGCAGTTTAGGGCCCTTCACAGATACGCAGTATTTT.